The 30 T cell receptor beta chains below all came from one sample that was sequenced in a study of PD-1 blockade in classical Hodgkin lymphoma. Libraries were prepared by immunoSEQ multiplex PCR; TCRdb keeps only in-frame clonotypes and omits some of them. The data contain fewer than 110,000 clones, approximately 90% of them singletons. Every patient had relapsed following autologous stem cell transplantation, and cohorts differed in brentuximab vedotin exposure. The source material was peripheral blood mononuclear cells (PBMCs), sampled before the second cycle of nivolumab. These receptors were taken from a human donor with classical Hodgkin lymphoma.

This clone has only one observation. The chain is built from TRBV19 and TRBJ2-5; 10 positions match TRBD1. The germline V gene encodes CDR1 LNHDA and CDR2 SQIVND (reference sequence). After removal of 1 base from V and 1 base from J, the junction contained 0 bases not matched to a gene. The CDR3 is 15 residues long. Here the CDR3 DNA reads TGTGCCAGTAGTATAGGGGACAGGGGCCAAGAGACCCAGTACTTC. This sequence encodes CASSIGDRGQETQYF. Using reference TRBV19 and TRBJ2-5 for the parts outside the CDR3, the full variable domain is DGGITQSPKYLFRKEGQNVTLSCEQNLNHDAMYWYRQDPGQGLRLIYYSQIVNDFQKGDIAEGYSVSREKKESFPLTVTSAQKNPTAFYLCASSIGDRGQETQYFGPGTRLLVL.

This chain links TRBV18 with TRBJ2-7; 11 nucleotides agree with TRBD1. This CDR3 has 14 amino acids. With V trimmed by 3 bases and J by 4 bases, 2 bases remained unmatched. Germline V gives CDR1 KGHSH, CDR2 LQKENI. CDR3 protein: CASSPDRGHYEQYF. The CDR3 DNA sequence: TGTGCCAGCTCACCGGACAGGGGGCATTACGAGCAGTACTTC.

The chain links TRBV5-5 to TRBJ2-7, with a tentative D call TRBD1 (5 bases). V lost 2 bases and J 6 bases, leaving 12 bases between the germline ends. The CDR3 spans 13 residues. The germline V gene encodes CDR1 SGHKS and CDR2 YYEKEE (reference sequence). In DNA form, the CDR3 reads TGTGCCAGCAGCTTACATTCAGGGCGCGAGCAGTACTTC. Translating it yields CASSLHSGREQYF.

This clone was seen only once. This chain links TRBV19 with TRBJ2-7; no firm D call. V was shortened by 6 bases and J by 0 bases, with 12 bases between the two germline ends. Germline assignment: CDR1 LNHDA and CDR2 SQIVND (reference sequence). The CDR3 totals 14 residues. CDR3: CASRVAQNSYEQYF. The CDR3 DNA sequence: TGTGCCAGTAGGGTTGCTCAAAACTCCTACGAGCAGTACTTC.

In this sample, this clone turned up once. V is TRBV5-8 and J is TRBJ2-7, with D possibly matching TRBD1 (7 bases). Trimming took 2 bases from V and 5 from J, leaving 11 bases between them. The CDR3 totals 13 residues. Germline CDR1 SGHTS, CDR2 YDEGEE. This CDR3 is CASSFQGGDEQYF. In DNA, the CDR3 is TGTGCCAGCAGCTTTCAGGGGGGTGACGAGCAGTACTTC.

This rearrangement joins TRBV11-3 to TRBJ2-1; 7 bases are a match to TRBD2. J gave up 9 bases and V 5 bases, and 7 bases lay outside the gene matches. Germline loops: CDR1 SGHNT, CDR2 YENEEA. The length of the CDR3 is 13 residues. CDR3 coding DNA: TGTGCCAGCAGCCCGGGAGGACGGGCTGAGCAGTTCTTC. Residues: CASSPGGRAEQFF.

This clone was recorded once. J is TRBJ2-2 and V is TRBV25-1, with D maybe TRBD1 (6 bases). V was cut by 7 bases and J by 1 base, with 7 bases left in between. The CDR3 runs to 13 residues. Germline CDR1 is MGHDK and CDR2 is SYGVNS. Written as DNA, the CDR3 is TGTGCCAGCACGGGACAGAACACCGGGGAGCTGTTTTTT. Amino acids: CASTGQNTGELFF. Using reference TRBV25-1 and TRBJ2-2 for the parts outside the CDR3, the full variable domain is EADIYQTPRYLVIGTGKKITLECSQTMGHDKMYWYQQDPGMELHLIHYSYGVNSTEKGDLSSESTVSRIRTEHFPLTLESARPSHTSQYLCASTGQNTGELFFGEGSRLTVL.

This chain links TRBV18 with TRBJ2-7; 9 nucleotides agree with TRBD1. The CDR3 spans 14 residues. In germline, CDR1 is KGHSH, CDR2 LQKENI. The V and J ends lost 5 bases and 0 bases, in that order; junction bases with no gene match: 2. The CDR3 region has the DNA TGTGCCAGCTCAGGGACAGGGATCTCCTACGAGCAGTACTTC. Its protein is CASSGTGISYEQYF.

The genes are TRBV12-5 and TRBJ2-2, with D possibly called TRBD1 or TRBD2 (5 bases each). This CDR3 is built from 14 residues. Germline V lookup: CDR1 LGHNT, CDR2 FRNRAP. V lost 6 bases to trimming and J lost 8 bases, with 16 bases between them. The CDR3 reads CASGLTGAGGELFF. CDR3 nucleotides: TGTGCTAGTGGCCTAACCGGGGCCGGGGGGGAGCTGTTTTTT.

The V and J genes are TRBV5-4 and TRBJ2-7; weak D call: TRBD1 (5 bases). Trimming removed 0 bases at V and 7 bases at J, with 8 bases between. There are 12 residues in the CDR3. CDR1 SGHNT and CDR2 YYREEE come from the germline V gene (reference sequence). CDR3 amino acids: CASSLGAGEQYF. The CDR3 DNA reads TGTGCCAGCAGCTTGGGGGCAGGGGAGCAGTACTTC.

The chain employs TRBV7-2 and TRBJ2-7; TRBD1 aligns across 10 bases. Germline CDR1 SGHTA, CDR2 FQGNSA. J was trimmed by 2 bases and V by 5 bases; bases with no gene match: 6. CDR3 length: 15 residues. The DNA of the CDR3 is TGTGCCAGCAGCAACCGGGACAGGGGTCCCTACGAGCAGTACTTC. As protein: CASSNRDRGPYEQYF.

This rearrangement joins TRBV6-5 to TRBJ1-6, with D uncertain. CDR1 is MNHEY and CDR2 is SVGAGI in the germline V gene. CDR3 size: 14 residues. The ends were cut back, 6 bases at V and 3 bases at J, with 9 bases in the middle. The CDR3 sequence: CASRRNFYNSPLHF. Written as DNA, the CDR3 is TGTGCCAGCAGACGGAATTTCTATAATTCACCCCTCCACTTT.

This clone was observed a few times. The chain recombines TRBV2 with TRBJ1-5, with unresolved D. V lost 5 bases and J 4 bases, leaving 3 bases between the germline ends. From germline, CDR1 is SNHLY and CDR2 FYNNEI. The CDR3 runs to 11 residues. CDR3 region: CASSPNQPQHF. The DNA of the CDR3 is TGTGCCAGCAGTCCAAATCAGCCCCAGCATTTT.

The rearrangement links TRBV11-3 to TRBJ2-3; D assignment may be TRBD1 or TRBD2 (5 bases each). The CDR3 contains 15 residues. V was clipped by 2 bases and J by 8 bases, with 17 bases between them. Germline-derived CDR1 and CDR2 are SGHNT and YENEEA. The chain's CDR3 is CASSLKPRGASTQYF. CDR3 in DNA: TGTGCCAGCAGCTTAAAGCCCCGAGGGGCTAGTACGCAGTATTTT.

CDR3 in amino acids: CASSLAWTGVKETQYF. The DNA of the CDR3 is TGTGCCAGCAGCTTAGCCTGGACAGGGGTAAAAGAGACCCAGTACTTC. The chain links TRBV7-2 to TRBJ2-5, with 9 bases identical to TRBD1. This CDR3 spans 16 amino acids. Unmatched junction bases numbered 5, after V lost 0 bases and J lost 3 bases. Looked up from germline, CDR1 is SGHTA and CDR2 is FQGNSA.

V is TRBV5-8 and J is TRBJ2-1; D gene unclear. CDR3 length: 15 amino acids. Germline V gives CDR1 SGHTS, CDR2 YDEGEE. With 0 bases removed from V and 9 bases from J, the gap between germline ends came to 16 bases. The chain's CDR3 is CASSLVPGSAGEQFF. The DNA of the CDR3 is TGTGCCAGCAGCTTGGTCCCAGGTAGTGCCGGTGAGCAGTTCTTC.

This clone ranks as hyperexpanded. The chain has TRBV28 and TRBJ1-5, with D tentatively TRBD1 (6 bases). The CDR3 spans 15 residues. With 6 bases removed from V and 0 bases from J, the gap between germline ends came to 12 bases. Germline loops: CDR1 MDHEN, CDR2 SYDVKM. The CDR3 DNA is TGTGCCAGCAGAGTTGACAGGCTTAGCAATCAGCCCCAGCATTTT. This encodes CASRVDRLSNQPQHF.

The chain is built from TRBV27 and TRBJ1-4; a weak D match, TRBD1 (5 bases). The germline CDR1 and CDR2 sequences are MNHEY and SMNVEV (reference sequence). CDR3 size: 14 residues. Trimming took off 5 bases at V and 8 bases at J, with 15 bases between the two ends. The CDR3 region is CASSLGLEGEKLFF. CDR3 nucleotide sequence: TGTGCCAGCAGTCTTGGGCTCGAGGGGGAAAAACTGTTTTTT.

The V and J genes are TRBV28 and TRBJ1-4; the D is unclear. CDR3 length: 17 amino acids. In germline, CDR1 is MDHEN, CDR2 SYDVKM. Deletions cut 5 bases from V and 0 bases from J, with 16 bases between. The CDR3 region is CASSLPRTAATNEKLFF. For the CDR3, the DNA is TGTGCCAGCAGTCTCCCCCGAACAGCGGCAACTAATGAAAAACTGTTTTTT.

As DNA, the CDR3 is TGTGCCAGCAGCTTAGAGGAAACCTACGAGCAGTACTTC. This gives the protein CASSLEETYEQYF. The genes are TRBV5-4 and TRBJ2-7; D remains ambiguous. V lost 2 bases to trimming and J lost 2 bases, with 8 bases between them. The CDR3 loop spans 13 amino acids. CDR1 is SGHNT and CDR2 is YYREEE in the germline V gene (reference sequence).

The V call is TRBV7-3, the J call TRBJ2-1; possible D gene TRBD2, 7 bases. Trimming removed 5 bases from V and 4 bases from J, with 21 bases in between. The length of the CDR3 is 17 residues. Germline CDR1 reads SGHTA; CDR2 reads FQGTGA. CDR3 in DNA: TGTGCCAGCAGCCTGTTAGGGGGGGCCGGAGCATACAATGAGCAGTTCTTC. Amino acids: CASSLLGGAGAYNEQFF.

V usage is TRBV23-1 and J usage is TRBJ1-6; 8 nucleotides line up with TRBD1. TRBV23-1 is identified as an open reading frame with a role that is uncertain. The ends lost 2 bases at V and 8 bases at J; junction bases unmatched: 5. The CDR3 loop spans 15 amino acids. The CDR3 DNA is TGCGCCAGCAGTCAAGAAGGACAGGGATATTCACCCCTCCACTTT. Amino acid sequence: CASSQEGQGYSPLHF.

This chain connects TRBV19 to TRBJ2-2; D not resolved. The CDR3 consists of 13 residues. The V gene lost 2 bases and the J gene lost 7 bases, with 8 bases spanning the gap. Germline loops: CDR1 LNHDA, CDR2 SQIVND (reference sequence). The CDR3 sequence: CASSIIGFGELFF. Written as DNA, the CDR3 is TGTGCCAGTAGTATAATCGGGTTCGGGGAGCTGTTTTTT.

The genes are TRBV19 and TRBJ2-1; 8 positions agree with TRBD2. With V trimmed by 3 bases and J by 0 bases, 4 bases remained unmatched. The CDR3 runs to 16 residues. The V gene's germline CDR1 is LNHDA and CDR2 SQIVND (reference sequence). The CDR3: CASSMLAGSSYNEQFF. The CDR3 DNA is TGTGCCAGTAGTATGTTAGCGGGGAGCTCCTACAATGAGCAGTTCTTC.

This sequence joins TRBV7-2 and TRBJ1-2; D is perhaps TRBD1 (6 bases). Trimming left V 1 base short and J 8 bases short, with 11 bases between. This CDR3 comprises 13 residues. Germline values: CDR1 SGHTA, CDR2 FQGNSA. The CDR3: CASSLGGAWGYTF. CDR3 in DNA: TGTGCCAGCAGCTTAGGGGGGGCGTGGGGCTACACCTTC.

V and J are TRBV7-2 and TRBJ2-5; 9 bases align to TRBD2. V shed 0 bases and J 1 base; nucleotides not matched to a gene: 3. The CDR3 runs 16 residues. The germline V gene encodes CDR1 SGHTA and CDR2 FQGNSA. The chain's CDR3 is CASSLAGGGGQETQYF. The CDR3 DNA reads as TGTGCCAGCAGCTTAGCGGGCGGGGGGGGCCAAGAGACCCAGTACTTC.

The rearrangement uses TRBV6-6 and TRBJ1-6; 7 bases agree with TRBD1. CDR3 length: 16 amino acids. Germline loops: CDR1 MNHNY, CDR2 SVGAGI (reference sequence). J was trimmed by 1 base and V by 6 bases; bases with no gene match: 6. CDR3 residues: CASRTQGGSYNSPLHF. In DNA form, the CDR3 reads TGTGCCAGCAGAACTCAGGGGGGGTCCTATAATTCACCCCTCCACTTT.

The rearrangement links TRBV25-1 to TRBJ1-1; TRBD1 is a possible D gene (5 bases). V was pared by 0 bases and J by 4 bases, with 12 bases between. The CDR3 contains 15 residues. The germline CDR1 and CDR2 sequences are MGHDK and SYGVNS. CDR3 bases: TGTGCCAGCAGTGAATACAGGGCTGGCGGCACTGAAGCTTTCTTT. Protein product: CASSEYRAGGTEAFF. Combining the CDR3 with reference TRBV25-1 and TRBJ1-1 gives the whole variable domain EADIYQTPRYLVIGTGKKITLECSQTMGHDKMYWYQQDPGMELHLIHYSYGVNSTEKGDLSSESTVSRIRTEHFPLTLESARPSHTSQYLCASSEYRAGGTEAFFGQGTRLTVV.

The chain combines TRBV7-9 with TRBJ1-1; possibly TRBD1 for D (6 bases). This CDR3 is built from 14 residues. Germline V CDR1 and CDR2: SEHNR, FQNEAQ (reference sequence). Between the trimmed V and J ends, which lost 1 base and 3 bases, there was a span of 9 bases. The CDR3 here is CASSLDREYTEAFF. The CDR3 DNA reads TGTGCCAGCAGCTTAGACAGGGAATACACTGAAGCTTTCTTT.

This chain joins TRBV27 and TRBJ2-3; perhaps TRBD2 as D (5 bases). The germline V gene has CDR1 MNHEY and CDR2 SMNVEV (reference sequence). CDR3 length: 15 amino acids. V was cut by 5 bases and J by 0 bases, with 12 bases left in between. The CDR3 bases are TGTGCCAGCAGTAACTTAAGGACTAGCACAGATACGCAGTATTTT. Translating it yields CASSNLRTSTDTQYF.